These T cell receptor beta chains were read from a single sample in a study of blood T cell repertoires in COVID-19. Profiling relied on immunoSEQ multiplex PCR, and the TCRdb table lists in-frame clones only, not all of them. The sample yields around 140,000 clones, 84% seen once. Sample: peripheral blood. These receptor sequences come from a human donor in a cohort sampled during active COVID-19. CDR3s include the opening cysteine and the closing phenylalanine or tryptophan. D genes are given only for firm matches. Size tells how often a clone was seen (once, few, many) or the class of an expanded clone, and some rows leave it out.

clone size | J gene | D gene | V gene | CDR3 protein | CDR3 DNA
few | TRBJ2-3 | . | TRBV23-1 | CARLEGGASTDTQYF | TGCGCCAGGCTAGAGGGCGGGGCAAGCACAGATACGCAGTATTTT
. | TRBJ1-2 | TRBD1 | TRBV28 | CASGPGTGGLVYGYTF | TGTGCCAGCGGTCCCGGGACAGGGGGCCTCGTCTATGGCTACACCTTC
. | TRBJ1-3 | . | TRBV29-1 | CSASKDGGRSGNTIYF | TGCAGCGCCTCGAAGGACGGAGGACGGTCTGGAAACACCATATATTTT
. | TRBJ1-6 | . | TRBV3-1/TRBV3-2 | CASSQGAGSPLHF | TGTGCCAGCAGCCAAGGGGCCGGTTCACCCCTCCACTTT
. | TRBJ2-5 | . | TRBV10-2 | CASSGLDKYQETQYF | TGCGCCAGCAGTGGACTAGACAAGTACCAAGAGACCCAGTACTTC
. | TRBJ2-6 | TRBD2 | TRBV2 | CASSGLAGVGANVLTF | TGTGCCAGCAGTGGACTAGCGGGAGTTGGGGCCAACGTCCTGACTTTC
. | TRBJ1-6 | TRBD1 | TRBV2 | CASREDRGISPLHF | TGTGCCAGCAGGGAGGACAGGGGTATCTCACCCCTCCACTTT
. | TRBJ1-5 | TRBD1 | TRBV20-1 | CSASWLSDRAVQPQHF | TGCAGTGCTAGTTGGTTATCGGACAGGGCGGTTCAGCCCCAGCATTTT
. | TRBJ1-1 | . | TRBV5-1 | CASSLGGNSGTEAFF | TGCGCCAGCAGCTTGGGTGGGAACTCGGGGACTGAAGCTTTCTTT
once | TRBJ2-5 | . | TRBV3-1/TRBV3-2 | CASSQVVDPSGTQYF | TGTGCCAGCAGCCAGGTCGTTGACCCAAGCGGGACCCAGTACTTC
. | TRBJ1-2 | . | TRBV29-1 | CSVEQWDTANYGYTF | TGCAGCGTTGAACAATGGGACACCGCTAACTATGGCTACACCTTC
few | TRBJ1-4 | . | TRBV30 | CACGQDAGEKLFF | TGTGCCTGTGGTCAAGACGCGGGGGAAAAACTGTTTTTT
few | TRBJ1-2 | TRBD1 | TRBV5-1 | CASSLAGQGALAGYTF | TGCGCCAGCAGCTTGGCCGGGCAGGGGGCCTTAGCCGGCTACACCTTC
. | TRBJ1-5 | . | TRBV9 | CASSVPSEARGNQPQHF | TGTGCCAGCAGCGTACCCTCCGAGGCCAGGGGCAATCAGCCCCAGCATTTT
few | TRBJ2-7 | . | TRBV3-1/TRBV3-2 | CASSQNPAEDEQYF | TGTGCCAGCAGCCAAAACCCCGCAGAGGACGAGCAGTACTTC
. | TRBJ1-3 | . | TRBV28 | CASISLSGNTIYF | TGTGCCAGCATCTCCCTCAGTGGAAACACCATATATTTT
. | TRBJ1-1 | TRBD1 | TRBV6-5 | CASSDGTVETEAFF | TGTGCCAGCAGCGATGGGACAGTGGAAACTGAAGCTTTCTTT
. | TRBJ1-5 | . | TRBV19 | CASSPGGPQPQHF | TGTGCCAGTAGCCCCGGGGGGCCTCAGCCCCAGCATTTT